This TCR beta chain stems from a study of blood T cell repertoires in COVID-19. As for the study in general: The samples span acute and convalescent COVID-19 from the United States, Italy and Spain. T cells, B-cell-depleted T cells, or PBMCs supplied cDNA or gDNA.

The germline V gene has CDR1 SGHTA and CDR2 FQGTGA. After removal of 3 bases from V and 8 bases from J, the junction contained 5 bases not matched to a gene. This CDR3 comprises 15 residues. Original processing methods: For nucleated cells, counts were estimated from reference gene primer amplification. This table comes from immunoSEQ multiplex PCR, and its TCRdb copy is limited to in-frame clones, with some not included. V and J calls and clone size come straight from that table; D and trimming were deduced from the DNA. The table shows tens of thousands of clones, with 77% occurring only once. The source material was peripheral blood. The source of this sequence is a man between 65 and 80 years old with active or convalescent COVID-19. The chain links TRBV7-3 to TRBJ2-1, with 12 bases fitting TRBD2. The chain's CDR3 is CASSLTSGRGDEQFF. CDR3 DNA sequence: TGTGCCAGCAGCTTGACTAGCGGGAGAGGGGATGAGCAGTTCTTC.